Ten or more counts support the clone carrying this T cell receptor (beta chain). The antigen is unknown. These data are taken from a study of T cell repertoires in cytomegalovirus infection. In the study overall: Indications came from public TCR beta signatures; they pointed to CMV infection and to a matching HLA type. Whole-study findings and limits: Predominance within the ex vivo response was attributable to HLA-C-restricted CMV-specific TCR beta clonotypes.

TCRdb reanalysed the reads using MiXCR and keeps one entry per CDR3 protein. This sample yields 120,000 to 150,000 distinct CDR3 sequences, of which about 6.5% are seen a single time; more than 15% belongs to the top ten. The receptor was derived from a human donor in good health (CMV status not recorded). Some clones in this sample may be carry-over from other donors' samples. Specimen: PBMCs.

Here the CDR3 DNA reads TGTGCCAGCAGCTTGCTGCACAGACTTTCGGGCTATGGCTACACCTTC. Protein product: CASSLLHRLSGYGYTF. The chain joins TRBV7-9 to TRBJ1-2, with no clear D. Deletions cut 3 bases from V and 4 bases from J, with 18 bases between. The CDR3 is 16 residues long. Germline values: CDR1 SEHNR, CDR2 FQNEAQ (reference sequence).